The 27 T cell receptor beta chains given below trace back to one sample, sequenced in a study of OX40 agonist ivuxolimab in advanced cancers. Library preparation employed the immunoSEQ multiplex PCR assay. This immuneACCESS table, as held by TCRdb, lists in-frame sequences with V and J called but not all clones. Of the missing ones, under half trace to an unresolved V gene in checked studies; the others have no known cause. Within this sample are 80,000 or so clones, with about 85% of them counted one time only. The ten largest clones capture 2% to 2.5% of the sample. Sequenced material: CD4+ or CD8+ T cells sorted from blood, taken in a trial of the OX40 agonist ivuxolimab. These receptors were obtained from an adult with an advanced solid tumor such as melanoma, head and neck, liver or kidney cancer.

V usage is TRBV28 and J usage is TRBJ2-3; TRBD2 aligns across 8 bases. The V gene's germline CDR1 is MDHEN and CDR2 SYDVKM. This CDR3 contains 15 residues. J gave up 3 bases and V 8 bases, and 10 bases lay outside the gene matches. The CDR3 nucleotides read TGTGCCAGCCCCCCGAGCGGGAGTGAGACAGATACGCAGTATTTT. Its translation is CASPPSGSETDTQYF.

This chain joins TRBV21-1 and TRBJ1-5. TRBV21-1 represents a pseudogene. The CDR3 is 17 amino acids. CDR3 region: CASSTRDGRYSNQPQHF. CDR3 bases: TGTGCCAGCAGCACCCGGGACGGTCGTTATAGCAATCAGCCCCAGCATTTT.

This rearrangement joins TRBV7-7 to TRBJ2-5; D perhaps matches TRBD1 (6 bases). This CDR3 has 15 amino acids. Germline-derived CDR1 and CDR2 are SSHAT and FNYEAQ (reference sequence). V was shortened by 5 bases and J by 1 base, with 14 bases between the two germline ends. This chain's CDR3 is CASSKKWTVQETQYF. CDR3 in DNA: TGTGCCAGCAGCAAAAAATGGACAGTCCAAGAGACCCAGTACTTC.

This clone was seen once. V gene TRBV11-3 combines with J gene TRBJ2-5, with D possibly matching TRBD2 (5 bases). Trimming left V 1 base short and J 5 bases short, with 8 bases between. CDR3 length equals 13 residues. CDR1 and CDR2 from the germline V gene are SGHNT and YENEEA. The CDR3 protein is CASSLGGPETQYF. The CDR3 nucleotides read TGTGCCAGCAGCTTAGGAGGGCCGGAGACCCAGTACTTC.

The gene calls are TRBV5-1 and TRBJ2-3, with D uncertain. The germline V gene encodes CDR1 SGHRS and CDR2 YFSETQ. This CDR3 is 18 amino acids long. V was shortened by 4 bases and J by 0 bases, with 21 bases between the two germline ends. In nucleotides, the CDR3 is TGCGCCAGCAGCCCGCTGCAGCCAGCCTTTTTTAGCACAGATACGCAGTATTTT. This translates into CASSPLQPAFFSTDTQYF.

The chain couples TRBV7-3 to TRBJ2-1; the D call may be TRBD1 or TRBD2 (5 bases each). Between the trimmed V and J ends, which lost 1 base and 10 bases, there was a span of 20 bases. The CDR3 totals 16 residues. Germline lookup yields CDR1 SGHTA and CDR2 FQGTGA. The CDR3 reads CASSLNKDGAFREQFF. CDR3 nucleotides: TGTGCCAGCAGCTTAAACAAAGACGGGGCTTTTAGGGAGCAGTTCTTC.

The CDR3, as DNA: TGTGCCTGGAGAGCCGGACAGGGGTTGTTTTCACCCCTCCACTTT. It encodes CAWRAGQGLFSPLHF. The chain employs TRBV30 and TRBJ1-6; 9 nucleotides align to TRBD1. Germline CDR1 is GTSNPN and CDR2 is SVGIG (reference sequence). Trimming cost V 3 bases and J 9 bases; bases outside gene matches: 9. This CDR3 is 15 amino acids long.

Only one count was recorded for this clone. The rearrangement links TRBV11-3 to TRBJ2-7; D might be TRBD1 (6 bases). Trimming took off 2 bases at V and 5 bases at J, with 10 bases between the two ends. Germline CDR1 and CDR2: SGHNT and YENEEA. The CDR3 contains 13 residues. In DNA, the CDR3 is TGTGCCAGCAGCTTATCTCAGGGGAACGAGCAGTACTTC. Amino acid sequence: CASSLSQGNEQYF.

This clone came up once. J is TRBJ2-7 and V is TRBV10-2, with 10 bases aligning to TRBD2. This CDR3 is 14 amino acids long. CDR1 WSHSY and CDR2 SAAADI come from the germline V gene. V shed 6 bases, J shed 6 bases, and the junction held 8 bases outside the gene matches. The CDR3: CASRALAGVSEQYF. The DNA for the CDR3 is TGCGCCAGCAGAGCTCTAGCGGGAGTCAGCGAGCAGTACTTC.

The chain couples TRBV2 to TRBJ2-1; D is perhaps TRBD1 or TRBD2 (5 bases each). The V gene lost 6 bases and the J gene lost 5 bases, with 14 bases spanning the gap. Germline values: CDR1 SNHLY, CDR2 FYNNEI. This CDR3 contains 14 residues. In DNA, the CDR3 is TGTGCCAGCAGCCCTAGCACAGGTGACAATGAGCAGTTCTTC. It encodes CASSPSTGDNEQFF.

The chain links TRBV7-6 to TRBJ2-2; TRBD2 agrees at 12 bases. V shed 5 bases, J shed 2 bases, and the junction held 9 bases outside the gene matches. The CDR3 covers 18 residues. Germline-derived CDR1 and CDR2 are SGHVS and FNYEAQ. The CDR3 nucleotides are TGTGCCAGCAGCCCAAGGACTAGCGGGGCCCAAAACACCGGGGAGCTGTTTTTT. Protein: CASSPRTSGAQNTGELFF. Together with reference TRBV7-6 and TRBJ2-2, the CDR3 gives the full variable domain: GAGVSQSPRYKVTKRGQDVALRCDPISGHVSLYWYRQALGQGPEFLTYFNYEAQQDKSGLPNDRFSAERPEGSISTLTIQRTEQRDSAMYRCASSPRTSGAQNTGELFFGEGSRLTVL.

CDR3 DNA sequence: TGTGCCAGCAAAAGGGAACTGGGGATAAATCAGCCCCAGCATTTT. Residues: CASKRELGINQPQHF. The V and J genes are TRBV6-1 and TRBJ1-5, with D unresolved. This CDR3 comprises 15 residues. The ends were cut back, 7 bases at V and 4 bases at J, with 17 bases in the middle. CDR1 MNHNS and CDR2 SASEGT come from the germline V gene.

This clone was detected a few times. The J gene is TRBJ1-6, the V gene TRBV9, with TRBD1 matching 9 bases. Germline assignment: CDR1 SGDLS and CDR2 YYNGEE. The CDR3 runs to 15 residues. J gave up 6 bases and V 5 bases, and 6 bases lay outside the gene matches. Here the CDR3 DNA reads TGTGCCAGCAGTACGGGACAGGGCGGTAATTCACCCCTCCACTTT. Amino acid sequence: CASSTGQGGNSPLHF.

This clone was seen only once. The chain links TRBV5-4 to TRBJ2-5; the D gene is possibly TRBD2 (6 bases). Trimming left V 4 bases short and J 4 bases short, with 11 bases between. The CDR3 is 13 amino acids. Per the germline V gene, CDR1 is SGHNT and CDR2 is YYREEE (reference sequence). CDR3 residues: CASSLMGGETQYF. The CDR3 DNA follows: TGTGCCAGCAGCCTCATGGGGGGAGAGACCCAGTACTTC. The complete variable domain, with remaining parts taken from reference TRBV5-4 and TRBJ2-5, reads ETGVTQSPTHLIKTRGQQVTLRCSSQSGHNTVSWYQQALGQGPQFIFQYYREEENGRGNFPPRFSGLQFPNYSSELNVNALELDDSALYLCASSLMGGETQYFGPGTRLLVL.

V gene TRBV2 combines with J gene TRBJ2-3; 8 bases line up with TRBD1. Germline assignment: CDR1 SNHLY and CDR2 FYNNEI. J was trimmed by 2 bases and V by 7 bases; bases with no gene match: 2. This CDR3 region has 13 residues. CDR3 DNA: TGTGCCAGCAACCAGGGGGCCACAGATACGCAGTATTTT. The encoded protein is CASNQGATDTQYF.

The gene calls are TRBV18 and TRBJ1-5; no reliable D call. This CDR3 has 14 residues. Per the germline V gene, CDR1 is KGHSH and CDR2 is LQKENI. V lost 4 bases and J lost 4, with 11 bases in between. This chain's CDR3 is CASSLDLENQPQHF. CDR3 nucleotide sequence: TGTGCCAGCTCACTGGACCTCGAAAATCAGCCCCAGCATTTT.

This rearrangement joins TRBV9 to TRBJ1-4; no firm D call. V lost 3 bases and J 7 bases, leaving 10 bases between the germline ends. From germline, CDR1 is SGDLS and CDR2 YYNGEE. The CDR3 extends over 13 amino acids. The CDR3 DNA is TGTGCCAGCAGCGCCTACCATAGTGAAAAACTGTTTTTT. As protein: CASSAYHSEKLFF.

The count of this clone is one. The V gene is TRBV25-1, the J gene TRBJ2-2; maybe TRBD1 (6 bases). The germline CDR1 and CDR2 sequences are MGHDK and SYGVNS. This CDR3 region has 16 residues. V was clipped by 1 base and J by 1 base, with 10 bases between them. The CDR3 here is CASSEWGQGNTGELFF. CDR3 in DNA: TGTGCCAGCAGTGAATGGGGGCAGGGGAACACCGGGGAGCTGTTTTTT.

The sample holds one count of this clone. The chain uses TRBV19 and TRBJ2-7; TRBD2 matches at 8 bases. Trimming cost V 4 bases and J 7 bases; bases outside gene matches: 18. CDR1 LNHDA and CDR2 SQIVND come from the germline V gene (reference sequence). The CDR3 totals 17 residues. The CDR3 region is CASSKPTFREGSREQYF. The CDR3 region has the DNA TGTGCCAGTAGTAAGCCCACCTTCCGGGAGGGGTCGCGGGAGCAGTACTTC.

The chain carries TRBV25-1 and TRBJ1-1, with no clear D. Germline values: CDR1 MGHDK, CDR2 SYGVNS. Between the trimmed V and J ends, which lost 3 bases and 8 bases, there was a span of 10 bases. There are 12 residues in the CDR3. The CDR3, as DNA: TGTGCCAGCAGTGAGTCCGGGTGGGAAGCTTTCTTT. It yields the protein CASSESGWEAFF.

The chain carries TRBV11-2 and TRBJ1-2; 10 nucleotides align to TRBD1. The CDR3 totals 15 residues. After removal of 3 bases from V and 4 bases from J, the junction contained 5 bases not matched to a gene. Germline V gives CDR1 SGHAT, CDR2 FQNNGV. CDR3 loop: CASSFGQGGSYGYTF. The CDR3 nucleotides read TGTGCCAGCAGCTTCGGACAGGGGGGGTCCTATGGCTACACCTTC.

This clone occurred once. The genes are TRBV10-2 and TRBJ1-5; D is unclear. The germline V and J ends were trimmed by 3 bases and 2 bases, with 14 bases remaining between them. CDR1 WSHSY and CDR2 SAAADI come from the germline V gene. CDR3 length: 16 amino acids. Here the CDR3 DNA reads TGCGCCAGCAGTGACCCCGCAGCCCCTCGCAATCAGCCCCAGCATTTT. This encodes CASSDPAAPRNQPQHF.

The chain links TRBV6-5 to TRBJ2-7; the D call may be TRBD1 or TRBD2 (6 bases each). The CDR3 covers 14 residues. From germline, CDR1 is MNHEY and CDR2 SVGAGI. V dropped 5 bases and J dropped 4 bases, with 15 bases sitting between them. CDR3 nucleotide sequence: TGTGCCAGCAGTCTCCGGGAAGGGGGGTACGAGCAGTACTTC. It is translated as CASSLREGGYEQYF.

The CDR3, as DNA: TGTGCCAGCAGCTTCTCCCCGGGGAGAGCTAACTATGGCTACACCTTC. It yields the protein CASSFSPGRANYGYTF. V usage is TRBV27 and J usage is TRBJ1-2; D remains ambiguous. The V gene's germline CDR1 is MNHEY and CDR2 SMNVEV (reference sequence). The CDR3 covers 16 residues. V lost 6 bases to trimming and J lost 0 bases, with 17 bases between them.

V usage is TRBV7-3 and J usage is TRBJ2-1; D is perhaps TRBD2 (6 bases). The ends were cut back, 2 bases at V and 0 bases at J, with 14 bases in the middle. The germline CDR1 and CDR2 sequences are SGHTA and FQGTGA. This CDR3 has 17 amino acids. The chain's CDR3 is CASSLGGATSSYNEQFF. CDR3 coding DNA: TGTGCCAGCAGCTTAGGCGGGGCTACAAGCTCCTACAATGAGCAGTTCTTC. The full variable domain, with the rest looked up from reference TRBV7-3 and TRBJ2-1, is GAGVSQTPSNKVTEKGKYVELRCDPISGHTALYWYRQSLGQGPEFLIYFQGTGAADDSGLPNDRFFAVRPEGSVSTLKIQRTERGDSAVYLCASSLGGATSSYNEQFFGPGTRLTVL.

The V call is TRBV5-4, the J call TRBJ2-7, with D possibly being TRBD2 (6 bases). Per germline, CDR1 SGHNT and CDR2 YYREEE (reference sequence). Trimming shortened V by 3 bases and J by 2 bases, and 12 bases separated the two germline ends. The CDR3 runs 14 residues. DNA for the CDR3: TGTGCCAGCAGCTGGGAGGCTAGCGCCTACGAGCAGTACTTC. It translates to CASSWEASAYEQYF.

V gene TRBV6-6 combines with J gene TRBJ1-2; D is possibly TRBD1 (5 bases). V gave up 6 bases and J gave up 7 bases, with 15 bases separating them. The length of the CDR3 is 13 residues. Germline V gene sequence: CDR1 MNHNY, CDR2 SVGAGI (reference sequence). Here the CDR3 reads CASSQDNYGGYTF. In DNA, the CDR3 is TGTGCCAGCAGCCAGGACAACTATGGTGGCTACACCTTC.